This TCR beta chain was documented in a study of CD8 T cells in Susac syndrome. TCR beta sequencing was performed on blood CD8+ and CD4+ T cells. Looked up from germline, CDR1 is SNHLY and CDR2 is FYNNEI. The CDR3 runs 16 residues. V lost 1 base, J lost 3 bases, and 3 bases stayed unmatched. Random hexamers served to reverse transcribe about 0.5 to 1 ug RNA. TCR beta CDR3 was amplified by immunoSEQ multiplex PCR. This amplification extended across 54 Vbeta and 13 Jbeta segments. One entry per CDR3 protein results from TCRdb running MiXCR on the immunoSEQ multiplex PCR reads. This table has 210,000 or so distinct CDR3 sequences, roughly nine tenths appearing once.

The sequenced sample consisted of CD8+ T cells from PBMCs. J is TRBJ1-6 and V is TRBV2; 7 nucleotides align to TRBD1. This TCR was recovered from a human donor with multiple sclerosis. In DNA, the CDR3 is TGTGCCAGCAGTGAAGTCACAGGGGTCTATAATTCACCCCTCCACTTT. It is translated as CASSEVTGVYNSPLHF.